This TCR beta chain derives from a study of Ad26.COV2.S vaccination and SARS-CoV-2 variants. Study-level information: Vaccine-arm donor from the placebo-controlled COV1001 Ad26.COV2.S trial.

Study findings and constraints: Compared with placebo recipients, vaccine recipients had higher spike-specific TCR breadth.

As to this clone: What it binds is not known.

The V gene's germline CDR1 is LGHDT and CDR2 YNNKEL (reference sequence). The CDR3 runs to 16 residues. J lost 7 bases, V lost 6 bases, and 13 bases had no gene match. The table came from immunoSEQ multiplex PCR; TCRdb's copy has only in-frame clones and leaves some out. Of about 250,000 clones listed, 70% to 90% are singletons. Treatment denoted: approximately 18 received Ad26.COV2.S at low or high dose, single or two shots; five or six received placebo; per-sample allocation not given. At day 63 after the first vaccine or placebo injection, samples were drawn. Wuhan-strain spike was delivered by a replication-incompetent Ad26 vector.

Here the sequenced sample was peripheral blood, taken in a trial of Ad26.COV2.S vaccine versus placebo. The clonotype originates from a person between 18 and 65 years old who received the Ad26.COV2.S COVID-19 vaccine or a placebo. V usage is TRBV3-1 (or the pseudogene TRBV3-2) and J usage is TRBJ1-4; 8 bases line up with TRBD1. CDR3 sequence: CASSRARTGRGEKLFF. The CDR3, as DNA: TGTGCCAGCAGTCGGGCCCGGACAGGGCGGGGTGAAAAACTGTTTTTT.